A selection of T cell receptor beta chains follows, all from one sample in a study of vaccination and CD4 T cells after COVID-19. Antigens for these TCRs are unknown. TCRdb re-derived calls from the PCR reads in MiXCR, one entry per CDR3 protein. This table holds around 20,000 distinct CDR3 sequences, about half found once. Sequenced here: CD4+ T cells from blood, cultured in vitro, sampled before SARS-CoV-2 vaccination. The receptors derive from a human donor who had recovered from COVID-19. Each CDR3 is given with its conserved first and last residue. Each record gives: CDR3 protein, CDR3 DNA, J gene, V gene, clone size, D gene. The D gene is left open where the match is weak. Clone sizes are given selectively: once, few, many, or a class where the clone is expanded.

cdr3_aa: CASSFSRGGGQPQHF; cdr3_nt: TGTGCCAGCAGTTTTTCCAGGGGCGGCGGCCAGCCCCAGCATTTT; j_call: TRBJ1-5; v_call: TRBV28; clone_size: .; d_call: .
cdr3_aa: CASSVSADTQYF; cdr3_nt: TGTGCCAGCAGCGTAAGCGCTGATACGCAGTATTTT; j_call: TRBJ2-3; v_call: TRBV9; clone_size: .; d_call: .
cdr3_aa: CASSRNTDTQYF; cdr3_nt: TGTGCCAGCAGCCGGAACACAGATACGCAGTATTTT; j_call: TRBJ2-3; v_call: TRBV2; clone_size: few; d_call: .
cdr3_aa: CSARDPRQPFYGYTF; cdr3_nt: TGCAGTGCTAGAGATCCGAGGCAGCCTTTCTATGGCTACACCTTC; j_call: TRBJ1-2; v_call: TRBV20-1; clone_size: .; d_call: .
cdr3_aa: CAIRETGFSPLHF; cdr3_nt: TGTGCCATCAGGGAAACAGGGTTTTCACCCCTCCACTTT; j_call: TRBJ1-6; v_call: TRBV10-3; clone_size: .; d_call: .
cdr3_aa: CASRWGAGADSPLHF; cdr3_nt: TGCGCCAGCAGATGGGGGGCCGGCGCCGATTCACCCCTCCACTTT; j_call: TRBJ1-6; v_call: TRBV5-1; clone_size: .; d_call: .
cdr3_aa: CASSLGQGLTDTQYF; cdr3_nt: TGTGCCAGCAGCTTGGGGCAGGGTCTGACAGATACGCAGTATTTT; j_call: TRBJ2-3; v_call: TRBV5-4; clone_size: .; d_call: .
cdr3_aa: CASSMDRGGTEAFF; cdr3_nt: TGTGCCAGCAGCATGGACAGGGGGGGCACTGAAGCTTTCTTT; j_call: TRBJ1-1; v_call: TRBV5-4; clone_size: .; d_call: TRBD1
cdr3_aa: CASSQEAWAEDTQYF; cdr3_nt: TGTGCCAGCAGCCAGGAAGCATGGGCCGAAGATACGCAGTATTTT; j_call: TRBJ2-3; v_call: TRBV4-2; clone_size: .; d_call: .
cdr3_aa: CASSYRSRNSGNNEQFF; cdr3_nt: TGTGCCAGCAGCTATCGATCGCGAAACTCGGGGAACAATGAGCAGTTCTTC; j_call: TRBJ2-1; v_call: TRBV7-9; clone_size: .; d_call: .
cdr3_aa: CATSRGDLWVAKNIQYF; cdr3_nt: TGTGCCACCAGCAGAGGGGACCTATGGGTAGCGAAAAACATTCAGTACTTC; j_call: TRBJ2-4; v_call: TRBV15; clone_size: .; d_call: .
cdr3_aa: CASSLRTSHNEQYF; cdr3_nt: TGTGCCAGCAGCCTTAGGACTAGCCATAACGAGCAGTACTTC; j_call: TRBJ2-7; v_call: TRBV7-2; clone_size: .; d_call: TRBD2
cdr3_aa: CASSLGEGQPQHF; cdr3_nt: TGTGCCAGCAGCTTAGGAGAGGGTCAGCCCCAGCATTTT; j_call: TRBJ1-5; v_call: TRBV2; clone_size: few; d_call: .
cdr3_aa: CASKSGNSYEQYF; cdr3_nt: TGTGCCAGCAAGAGCGGGAACTCCTACGAGCAGTACTTC; j_call: TRBJ2-7; v_call: TRBV3-1; clone_size: .; d_call: TRBD2
cdr3_aa: CSARPWNTEAFF; cdr3_nt: TGCAGTGCGCGACCGTGGAACACTGAAGCTTTCTTT; j_call: TRBJ1-1; v_call: TRBV20-1; clone_size: .; d_call: .
cdr3_aa: CSARDPQGQETQYF; cdr3_nt: TGCAGTGCTAGAGATCCTCAGGGGCAAGAGACCCAGTACTTC; j_call: TRBJ2-5; v_call: TRBV20-1; clone_size: .; d_call: .
cdr3_aa: CASSSGLAGGLTDTQYF; cdr3_nt: TGTGCCAGCAGTTCCGGACTAGCGGGGGGCCTCACAGATACGCAGTATTTT; j_call: TRBJ2-3; v_call: TRBV12-3/TRBV12-4; clone_size: .; d_call: TRBD2
cdr3_aa: CASRRDGEQYF; cdr3_nt: TGTGCCAGCAGAAGGGACGGCGAGCAGTACTTC; j_call: TRBJ2-7; v_call: TRBV12-3/TRBV12-4; clone_size: .; d_call: .
cdr3_aa: CASSLGGANQPQHF; cdr3_nt: TGTGCCAGCAGCTTAGGGGGTGCCAATCAGCCCCAGCATTTT; j_call: TRBJ1-5; v_call: TRBV5-5; clone_size: .; d_call: .
cdr3_aa: CASGISSTYEQYF; cdr3_nt: TGTGCCAGCGGCATATCTTCGACCTACGAGCAGTACTTC; j_call: TRBJ2-7; v_call: TRBV6-1; clone_size: .; d_call: .
cdr3_aa: CASSPLAVGITLHF; cdr3_nt: TGTGCCAGCAGCCCATTGGCCGTCGGAATCACCCTCCACTTT; j_call: TRBJ1-6; v_call: TRBV7-2; clone_size: .; d_call: .
cdr3_aa: CASSVPTGGLYEQYF; cdr3_nt: TGTGCCAGCAGCGTACCGACAGGGGGCCTCTACGAGCAGTACTTC; j_call: TRBJ2-7; v_call: TRBV5-4; clone_size: .; d_call: TRBD1
cdr3_aa: CSARAASGRRETQYF; cdr3_nt: TGCAGTGCTAGAGCCGCCTCCGGGAGACGAGAGACCCAGTACTTC; j_call: TRBJ2-5; v_call: TRBV20-1; clone_size: few; d_call: .
cdr3_aa: CASRDRGGNTIYF; cdr3_nt: TGTGCCAGTCGGGACAGGGGTGGAAACACCATATATTTT; j_call: TRBJ1-3; v_call: TRBV25-1; clone_size: .; d_call: TRBD1
cdr3_aa: CASSRGREVSGELFF; cdr3_nt: TGTGCCAGCAGTCGAGGACGGGAGGTCTCCGGGGAGCTGTTTTTT; j_call: TRBJ2-2; v_call: TRBV6-1; clone_size: .; d_call: TRBD2
cdr3_aa: CAWSVGGSTQYF; cdr3_nt: TGTGCCTGGAGTGTTGGCGGGAGCACGCAGTATTTT; j_call: TRBJ2-3; v_call: TRBV30; clone_size: .; d_call: TRBD2
cdr3_aa: CASSPSAGSYNSPLHF; cdr3_nt: TGTGCCAGCAGTCCCTCCGCCGGGTCTTATAATTCACCCCTCCACTTT; j_call: TRBJ1-6; v_call: TRBV28; clone_size: .; d_call: .
cdr3_aa: CASSKGQSYNQPQHF; cdr3_nt: TGTGCCAGTAGTAAGGGACAAAGTTACAATCAGCCCCAGCATTTT; j_call: TRBJ1-5; v_call: TRBV19; clone_size: .; d_call: .
cdr3_aa: CASTLRGTSAGGELFF; cdr3_nt: TGTGCCAGTACCCTCCGGGGGACTAGCGCTGGCGGGGAGCTGTTTTTT; j_call: TRBJ2-2; v_call: TRBV19; clone_size: once; d_call: TRBD2
cdr3_aa: CAISDGTGVRPIF; cdr3_nt: TGTGCCATCAGTGACGGGACAGGGGTTCGTCCGATCTTT; j_call: TRBJ1-1; v_call: TRBV10-3; clone_size: few; d_call: TRBD1
cdr3_aa: CSAHEAGQTDEQFF; cdr3_nt: TGCAGTGCCCACGAGGCGGGACAGACGGATGAGCAGTTCTTC; j_call: TRBJ2-1; v_call: TRBV20-1; clone_size: .; d_call: .
cdr3_aa: CASKLAGGQGEQFF; cdr3_nt: TGTGCCAGTAAGCTAGCGGGAGGGCAGGGTGAGCAGTTCTTC; j_call: TRBJ2-1; v_call: TRBV19; clone_size: .; d_call: TRBD2
cdr3_aa: CSARGGFTSTDTQYF; cdr3_nt: TGCAGTGCTAGAGGGGGGTTCACTAGCACAGATACGCAGTATTTT; j_call: TRBJ2-3; v_call: TRBV20-1; clone_size: .; d_call: .
cdr3_aa: CASSGGGGTDTQYF; cdr3_nt: TGTGCCAGCAGCGGCGGAGGGGGAACAGATACGCAGTATTTT; j_call: TRBJ2-3; v_call: TRBV7-9; clone_size: few; d_call: .
cdr3_aa: CASSPGTSGRGSTDTQYF; cdr3_nt: TGTGCCAGCAGCCCTGGGACTAGCGGGAGGGGAAGCACAGATACGCAGTATTTT; j_call: TRBJ2-3; v_call: TRBV5-4; clone_size: .; d_call: TRBD2
cdr3_aa: CSATTSGSYEQYF; cdr3_nt: TGCAGTGCTACGACTAGCGGGTCCTACGAGCAGTACTTC; j_call: TRBJ2-7; v_call: TRBV20-1; clone_size: .; d_call: TRBD2
cdr3_aa: CASSVKGTGGYNEQFF; cdr3_nt: TGTGCCAGCAGCGTCAAAGGGACAGGGGGATACAATGAGCAGTTCTTC; j_call: TRBJ2-1; v_call: TRBV7-2; clone_size: .; d_call: TRBD1
cdr3_aa: CASSRAQGVLASGISEQYF; cdr3_nt: TGTGCCAGCAGTAGAGCACAGGGTGTTTTAGCTAGCGGGATCTCCGAGCAGTACTTC; j_call: TRBJ2-7; v_call: TRBV2; clone_size: .; d_call: TRBD2
cdr3_aa: CASSNQRGALYEQYF; cdr3_nt: TGTGCCAGCAGCAACCAAAGGGGGGCCCTCTACGAGCAGTACTTC; j_call: TRBJ2-7; v_call: TRBV6-1; clone_size: .; d_call: .
cdr3_aa: CASSSGRDANTEAFF; cdr3_nt: TGTGCCAGCAGTTCCGGCAGGGATGCGAACACTGAAGCTTTCTTT; j_call: TRBJ1-1; v_call: TRBV6-5; clone_size: few; d_call: .
cdr3_aa: CASSYSPTSGIYNEQFF; cdr3_nt: TGTGCCAGCAGTTACTCCCCGACTAGCGGGATCTACAATGAGCAGTTCTTC; j_call: TRBJ2-1; v_call: TRBV6-2/TRBV6-3; clone_size: .; d_call: TRBD2
cdr3_aa: CASSFGGGYGYTF; cdr3_nt: TGTGCCAGCAGTTTCGGAGGAGGGTATGGCTACACCTTC; j_call: TRBJ1-2; v_call: TRBV28; clone_size: .; d_call: .
cdr3_aa: CASTLRPLTQPQHF; cdr3_nt: TGTGCCAGCACCCTTCGGCCTTTAACGCAGCCCCAGCATTTT; j_call: TRBJ1-5; v_call: TRBV28; clone_size: .; d_call: .
cdr3_aa: CASSLTQGSKETQYF; cdr3_nt: TGCGCCAGCAGCTTGACACAGGGTAGCAAGGAGACCCAGTACTTC; j_call: TRBJ2-5; v_call: TRBV5-1; clone_size: .; d_call: .
cdr3_aa: CATKQGLLGNQPQHF; cdr3_nt: TGTGCCACTAAACAGGGGCTCTTGGGCAATCAGCCCCAGCATTTT; j_call: TRBJ1-5; v_call: TRBV28; clone_size: few; d_call: TRBD1
cdr3_aa: CASSVEKLAGGQGELFF; cdr3_nt: TGTGCCAGCAGTGTCGAGAAACTAGCGGGAGGGCAGGGGGAGCTGTTTTTT; j_call: TRBJ2-2; v_call: TRBV2; clone_size: .; d_call: TRBD2
cdr3_aa: CASSLYNGPSTDTQYF; cdr3_nt: TGTGCCAGCAGCTTATATAACGGACCTAGCACAGATACGCAGTATTTT; j_call: TRBJ2-3; v_call: TRBV7-8; clone_size: .; d_call: .
cdr3_aa: CASSQQGGNQPQHF; cdr3_nt: TGTGCCAGCAGTCAACAGGGAGGCAATCAGCCCCAGCATTTT; j_call: TRBJ1-5; v_call: TRBV2; clone_size: .; d_call: .
cdr3_aa: CASSPGTSGKQYF; cdr3_nt: TGTGCCAGCAGCCCTGGGACTAGCGGGAAGCAGTACTTC; j_call: TRBJ2-7; v_call: TRBV28; clone_size: .; d_call: TRBD2